What follows are 29 T cell receptor beta chains derived from one specimen sequenced in a study of T-cell memory formation after mild COVID-19. A single record per CDR3 protein comes from TCRdb applying MiXCR to the 5' RACE reads. This repertoire shows 100,000 to 150,000 distinct CDR3 sequences, approximately 16% found once; its top ten account for approximately 15%. Sequenced: PBMCs or a T cell subset sorted from them (not recorded which). The source of these receptors is an adult woman who had mild COVID-19 (a few samples of this study predate the infection). Cell type and time point are not known.

This clonotype showed up just a few times. V and J are TRBV30 and TRBJ2-3; D is undetermined. Germline CDR1 is GTSNPN and CDR2 is SVGIG (reference sequence). V was pared by 4 bases and J by 7 bases, with 12 bases between. The CDR3 covers 12 residues. The CDR3 reads CAWNKARNTQYF. The CDR3 DNA is TGTGCCTGGAATAAAGCTAGAAATACGCAGTATTTT.

The chain combines TRBV4-2 with TRBJ2-5; TRBD2 might be the D (6 bases). The CDR3 loop spans 14 amino acids. Trimming took off 0 bases at V and 5 bases at J, with 10 bases between the two ends. Germline V lookup: CDR1 LGHNA, CDR2 YNFKEQ. In nucleotides, the CDR3 is TGTGCCAGCAGCCAAGATCCGGGGGACGAGACCCAGTACTTC. It codes for CASSQDPGDETQYF.

The rearrangement joins TRBV20-1 to TRBJ2-4; no firm D call. Trimming pared 5 bases from V and 6 bases from J, leaving 14 bases between. CDR1 is DFQATT and CDR2 is SNEGSKA in the germline V gene (reference sequence). There are 13 residues in the CDR3. The CDR3 DNA reads TGCAGTGCTTTCCATTATGGCGTAAACATTCAGTACTTC. This codes for CSAFHYGVNIQYF.

This clonotype was observed a few times. As DNA, the CDR3 is TGTGCCAGCAGCCAAGAGGGGCACGAGCAGTACTTC. Amino acid sequence: CASSQEGHEQYF. This chain links TRBV4-2 with TRBJ2-7, with D possibly TRBD1 on 5 matching bases. V was pared by 0 bases and J by 5 bases, with 5 bases between. Germline V CDR1 and CDR2: LGHNA, YNFKEQ. This CDR3 is built from 12 residues.

This clonotype has just a few counts. The chain combines TRBV3-1 with TRBJ2-7; weak D call: TRBD1 (6 bases). V was trimmed by 1 base and J by 5 bases, leaving 9 bases between them. This CDR3 has 13 amino acids. Germline CDR1 reads LGHDT; CDR2 reads YNNKEL (reference sequence). The CDR3 loop reads CASSQGQAHEQYF. DNA for the CDR3: TGTGCCAGCAGCCAAGGACAGGCCCACGAGCAGTACTTC.

CDR3 in amino acids: CAWSADIYTEAFF. The CDR3 DNA follows: TGTGCCTGGAGTGCGGACATTTATACTGAAGCTTTCTTT. This chain connects TRBV30 to TRBJ1-1, with a weak D call TRBD1 (5 bases). V was clipped by 1 base and J by 5 bases, with 11 bases between them. In germline, CDR1 is GTSNPN, CDR2 SVGIG (reference sequence). There are 13 residues in the CDR3.

The genes are TRBV15 and TRBJ2-1, with a possible D match to TRBD2 (6 bases). V lost 3 bases to trimming and J lost 1 base, with 22 bases between them. This CDR3 is 19 amino acids long. Germline CDR1 is LNHNV and CDR2 is YYDKDF (reference sequence). The CDR3 spells CATSRRPPQGLTSYNEQFF. As DNA, the CDR3 is TGTGCCACCAGCAGGCGCCCGCCCCAGGGACTGACATCCTACAATGAGCAGTTCTTC. Filled out from reference TRBV15 and TRBJ2-1, the complete variable domain reads DAMVIQNPRYQVTQFGKPVTLSCSQTLNHNVMYWYQQKSSQAPKLLFHYYDKDFNNEADTPDNFQSRRPNTSFCFLDIRSPGLGDTAMYLCATSRRPPQGLTSYNEQFFGPGTRLTVL.

This clonotype was counted many times. The chain couples TRBV24-1 to TRBJ2-7, with 8 positions matching TRBD1. The CDR3 contains 15 residues. The trim removed 4 bases at V and 1 base at J, leaving 5 bases unmatched. From germline, CDR1 is KGHDR and CDR2 SFDVKD. The CDR3 region is CATSDPGTGSYEQYF. DNA for the CDR3: TGTGCCACCAGTGACCCCGGGACAGGTTCCTACGAGCAGTACTTC.

V is TRBV10-3 and J is TRBJ2-1; TRBD2 aligns across 14 bases. The CDR3 extends over 19 amino acids. Per germline, CDR1 ENHRY and CDR2 SYGVKD. Germline trimming cut 6 bases from V and 2 bases from J; bases unmatched to any gene: 12. The CDR3 reads CAISGDTGLAGGPYNEQFF. The CDR3 DNA reads as TGTGCCATCAGCGGAGACACAGGACTAGCGGGAGGCCCCTACAATGAGCAGTTCTTC.

The chain combines TRBV12-5 with TRBJ2-1; 7 nucleotides match TRBD2. This CDR3 has 18 amino acids. Germline assignment: CDR1 LGHNT and CDR2 FRNRAP. Trimming at V came to 0 bases and at J to 2 bases, leaving 10 bases not matched to a gene. CDR3 sequence: CASGLVLGTSVAYNEQFF. CDR3 DNA sequence: TGTGCTAGTGGTTTGGTACTAGGAACTAGCGTGGCCTACAATGAGCAGTTCTTC.

This clonotype has a handful of counts. The V call is TRBV24-1, the J call TRBJ2-7; D might be TRBD2 (5 bases). With 3 bases removed from V and 2 bases from J, the gap between germline ends came to 16 bases. The CDR3 extends over 16 amino acids. Germline assignment: CDR1 KGHDR and CDR2 SFDVKD. Here the CDR3 DNA reads TGTGCCACCAGTGATGCCCGGGGAGATGGAACCTACGAGCAGTACTTC. The encoded protein is CATSDARGDGTYEQYF.

The CDR3 is CASSVEGTSGYNEQFF. The CDR3 DNA sequence: TGTGCCAGCAGCGTAGAAGGGACTAGCGGGTACAATGAGCAGTTCTTC. The V gene is TRBV9, the J gene TRBJ2-1; 12 bases fit TRBD2. This CDR3 region has 16 residues. Trimming removed 0 bases from V and 4 bases from J; junction bases left unmatched: 2. Per germline, CDR1 SGDLS and CDR2 YYNGEE.

This clonotype was detected a few times. The chain employs TRBV14 and TRBJ2-2; 8 nucleotides line up with TRBD1. The J segment lost 7 bases and the V segment lost 1 base, leaving 11 bases of the junction unmatched. The CDR3 contains 17 residues. The germline gives CDR1 SGHDN, CDR2 FVKESK. CDR3 bases: TGTGCCAGCAGCCAAGGTCAGGCAGGGGGCATCGGCGGGGAGCTGTTTTTT. Translated, it gives CASSQGQAGGIGGELFF.

This clonotype was seen only a few times. The chain carries TRBV7-9 and TRBJ2-5; D is possibly TRBD2 (6 bases). Germline V gene sequence: CDR1 SEHNR, CDR2 FQNEAQ (reference sequence). V dropped 11 bases and J dropped 1 base, with 14 bases sitting between them. The CDR3 totals 13 residues. CDR3: CAGVGGPQETQYF. The CDR3 bases are TGTGCCGGCGTCGGGGGACCCCAAGAGACCCAGTACTTC.

The chain is built from TRBV24-1 and TRBJ2-1; D is perhaps TRBD2 (5 bases). V was pared by 3 bases and J by 0 bases, with 11 bases between. The CDR3 has 16 residues. Per the germline V gene, CDR1 is KGHDR and CDR2 is SFDVKD. The CDR3 is CATSDPGKGSYNEQFF. The CDR3 coding sequence is TGTGCCACCAGTGATCCGGGAAAGGGCTCCTACAATGAGCAGTTCTTC.

The gene calls are TRBV24-1 and TRBJ2-7; a weak D match, TRBD1 (5 bases). The V gene lost 5 bases and the J gene lost 1 base, with 14 bases spanning the gap. The CDR3 has 15 residues. The V gene's germline CDR1 is KGHDR and CDR2 SFDVKD. This CDR3 is CATSGPGKESYEQYF. The CDR3 DNA sequence: TGTGCCACCAGTGGGCCAGGGAAGGAATCCTACGAGCAGTACTTC.

V gene TRBV25-1 combines with J gene TRBJ2-7; 9 nucleotides agree with TRBD1. V shed 5 bases and J 4 bases; nucleotides not matched to a gene: 9. In germline, CDR1 is MGHDK, CDR2 SYGVNS. This CDR3 spans 15 amino acids. This chain's CDR3 is CASSNAGTGMYEQYF. The CDR3 DNA reads as TGTGCCAGCAGTAACGCCGGGACAGGGATGTACGAGCAGTACTTC.

The chain links TRBV18 to TRBJ2-1; either TRBD1 or TRBD2 may fit D (5 bases each). Germline lookup yields CDR1 KGHSH and CDR2 LQKENI. This CDR3 has 12 residues. Trimming left V 6 bases short and J 10 bases short, with 13 bases between. In DNA, the CDR3 is TGTGCCAGCTCCATCGAAGGGGACGAGCAGTTCTTC. Its translation: CASSIEGDEQFF.

This clonotype came up a few times. The chain uses TRBV5-1 and TRBJ2-6, with D possibly matching TRBD1 (6 bases). The V end was cut by 0 bases, the J end by 1 base, with 8 bases between. Germline lookup yields CDR1 SGHRS and CDR2 YFSETQ. CDR3 length: 16 residues. The CDR3 reads CASSLARGSGANVLTF. The CDR3 coding sequence is TGCGCCAGCAGCTTGGCCAGGGGATCTGGGGCCAACGTCCTGACTTTC.

This clonotype was seen a few times. The rearrangement uses TRBV18 and TRBJ2-5, with D maybe TRBD1 (6 bases). Trimming shortened V by 3 bases and J by 5 bases, and 10 bases separated the two germline ends. Germline V CDR1 and CDR2: KGHSH, LQKENI. CDR3 length: 13 amino acids. The CDR3 coding sequence is TGTGCCAGCTCACCGCAGGGGTTGGAGACCCAGTACTTC. It codes for CASSPQGLETQYF.

The chain uses TRBV5-1 and TRBJ2-3; no reliable D call. This CDR3 has 14 amino acids. CDR1 and CDR2 from the germline V gene are SGHRS and YFSETQ. Trimming pared 2 bases from V and 0 bases from J, leaving 7 bases between. This CDR3 is CASSLRTSTDTQYF. In DNA, the CDR3 is TGCGCCAGCAGCTTACGAACTAGCACAGATACGCAGTATTTT. Together with reference TRBV5-1 and TRBJ2-3, the CDR3 gives the full variable domain: KAGVTQTPRYLIKTRGQQVTLSCSPISGHRSVSWYQQTPGQGLQFLFEYFSETQRNKGNFPGRFSGRQFSNSRSEMNVSTLELGDSALYLCASSLRTSTDTQYFGPGTRLTVL.

This clonotype was observed many times. The rearrangement links TRBV27 to TRBJ2-7; the D is unclear. The length of the CDR3 is 13 residues. Germline-derived CDR1 and CDR2 are MNHEY and SMNVEV (reference sequence). Trimming cost V 6 bases and J 0 bases, with 9 bases left between them. CDR3 residues: CASRMLNSYEQYF. The CDR3 DNA follows: TGTGCCAGCAGAATGTTGAACTCCTACGAGCAGTACTTC.

The chain is built from TRBV5-1 and TRBJ2-1, with 9 bases fitting TRBD1. The germline V gene encodes CDR1 SGHRS and CDR2 YFSETQ. The CDR3 is made up of 15 amino acids. Trimming cost V 0 bases and J 8 bases; bases outside gene matches: 6. The CDR3 loop reads CASSLVGQGGDEQFF. CDR3 nucleotide sequence: TGCGCCAGCAGCTTGGTGGGACAGGGTGGCGATGAGCAGTTCTTC.

The genes are TRBV7-9 and TRBJ1-5; the D gene is possibly TRBD1 (5 bases). This CDR3 is 15 amino acids long. Germline lookup yields CDR1 SEHNR and CDR2 FQNEAQ (reference sequence). V was shortened by 4 bases and J by 0 bases, with 10 bases between the two germline ends. Here the CDR3 reads CASSSGDDSNQPQHF. The CDR3 region has the DNA TGTGCCAGCAGCTCCGGGGACGATAGCAATCAGCCCCAGCATTTT.

This clonotype was counted a few times. The chain couples TRBV19 to TRBJ1-2, with 10 bases matching TRBD1. Looked up from germline, CDR1 is LNHDA and CDR2 is SQIVND (reference sequence). Trimming at V came to 6 bases and at J to 8 bases, leaving 15 bases not matched to a gene. There are 16 residues in the CDR3. The CDR3 nucleotides read TGTGCCAGTAGGTGGGACAGGGGCGGATCAATCGGGGGCTACACCTTC. Its translation is CASRWDRGGSIGGYTF.

This clonotype was observed a few times. The genes are TRBV5-1 and TRBJ2-3; TRBD2 matches at 7 bases. V was clipped by 3 bases and J by 2 bases; unmatched bases: 9. The CDR3 contains 16 residues. CDR1 and CDR2 (germline): SGHRS, YFSETQ. The CDR3 loop is CASSSGGTFSTDTQYF. CDR3 DNA: TGCGCCAGCAGCTCGGGGGGTACTTTCTCCACAGATACGCAGTATTTT.

The chain recombines TRBV12-3 or TRBV12-4 with TRBJ1-5, with TRBD1 matching over 11 bases. J lost 6 bases, V lost 2 bases, and 3 bases had no gene match. This CDR3 has 15 amino acids. The CDR3 here is CASSLSGTGGQPQHF. In DNA, the CDR3 is TGTGCCAGCAGTTTAAGCGGGACAGGGGGTCAGCCCCAGCATTTT.

The gene calls are TRBV10-3 and TRBJ1-2; 8 bases line up with TRBD1. The germline V gene encodes CDR1 ENHRY and CDR2 SYGVKD. V trimming: 4 bases; J trimming: 2 bases; junction bases outside the gene matches: 0. The CDR3 runs 13 residues. The CDR3 nucleotides are TGTGCCATCAGTGGGACAGGGAACTATGGCTACACCTTC. Translated: CAISGTGNYGYTF.

This sequence joins TRBV5-1 and TRBJ2-1; 10 bases line up with TRBD2. V dropped 6 bases and J dropped 2; count of bases not matched to a gene: 8. CDR3 length: 16 residues. Germline assignment: CDR1 SGHRS and CDR2 YFSETQ. This CDR3 reads CASIAVSGRAYNEQFF. Here the CDR3 DNA reads TGCGCCAGCATCGCCGTGAGCGGGAGGGCCTACAATGAGCAGTTCTTC.